A single sample gave rise to the 13 T cell receptor beta chains below, sequenced in a study of cytomegalovirus exposure and HLA in healthy donors. PCR amplification relied on 60 Vbeta primers (plus 13 Jbeta primers). TCRdb's copy holds only in-frame clones and misses some; the assay was immunoSEQ multiplex PCR. The sample includes 90,000 to 110,000 clones, 69% seen only once; the top ten take 2.5% to 3.5%. The sample taken for sequencing was PBMCs. These receptor sequences come from a man aged 30 to 45 in good health and CMV-seronegative.

This chain links TRBV11-3 with TRBJ2-5; tentative D call: TRBD2 (6 bases). V was shortened by 3 bases and J by 2 bases, with 13 bases between the two germline ends. The CDR3 has 15 residues. The germline gives CDR1 SGHNT, CDR2 YENEEA. CDR3 DNA sequence: TGTGCCAGCAGCTTCTCTGGGGACTTTCAAGAGACCCAGTACTTC. Amino acid sequence: CASSFSGDFQETQYF. Full variable domain (remainder filled in from reference TRBV11-3 and TRBJ2-5): EAGVVQSPRYKIIEKKQPVAFWCNPISGHNTLYWYLQNLGQGPELLIRYENEEAVDDSQLPKDRFSAERLKGVDSTLKIQPAELGDSAVYLCASSFSGDFQETQYFGPGTRLLVL.

This clone was seen a few times. The CDR3: CASSLRGGYNEQFF. The DNA of the CDR3 is TGTGCCAGCAGCCTTCGAGGGGGATACAATGAGCAGTTCTTC. This chain joins TRBV7-3 and TRBJ2-1, with a weak D call TRBD1 (6 bases). Germline CDR1 is SGHTA and CDR2 is FQGTGA. V lost 5 bases, J lost 4 bases, and 12 bases lay in between. The CDR3 extends over 14 amino acids.

This chain connects TRBV7-6 to TRBJ2-7; D is perhaps TRBD1 (5 bases). Germline V gives CDR1 SGHVS, CDR2 FNYEAQ. The germline V and J ends were trimmed by 1 base and 5 bases, with 9 bases remaining between them. This CDR3 has 13 residues. CDR3 DNA sequence: TGTGCCAGCAGCTTAGAACTCAGGGACGAGCAGTACTTC. Its protein product is CASSLELRDEQYF.

This clone was recorded only once. The V and J genes are TRBV28 and TRBJ1-2; 9 positions agree with TRBD1. This CDR3 has 13 amino acids. V was pared by 6 bases and J by 6 bases, with 5 bases of the junction left unmatched. The germline CDR1 and CDR2 sequences are MDHEN and SYDVKM. In DNA, the CDR3 is TGTGCCAGCAGAGGACAGGGGAGGGATGGCTACACCTTC. Translation gives CASRGQGRDGYTF.

V usage is TRBV19 and J usage is TRBJ1-6, with D perhaps TRBD1 (5 bases). The CDR3 contains 13 residues. V lost 3 bases to trimming and J lost 6 bases, with 6 bases between them. Germline loops: CDR1 LNHDA, CDR2 SQIVND (reference sequence). The CDR3 DNA is TGTGCCAGTAGTATTCAGGGTAATTCACCCCTCCACTTT. Translated: CASSIQGNSPLHF. Combining the CDR3 with reference TRBV19 and TRBJ1-6 gives the whole variable domain DGGITQSPKYLFRKEGQNVTLSCEQNLNHDAMYWYRQDPGQGLRLIYYSQIVNDFQKGDIAEGYSVSREKKESFPLTVTSAQKNPTAFYLCASSIQGNSPLHFGNGTRLTVT.

V gene TRBV28 combines with J gene TRBJ2-2, with a possible D match to TRBD1 (5 bases). Germline V gene data show CDR1 as MDHEN and CDR2 as SYDVKM. With 6 bases removed from V and 14 bases from J, the gap between germline ends came to 19 bases. This CDR3 has 13 amino acids. The CDR3 bases are TGTGCCAGCAGCCTTGGGGCTAGTCGAGACCTGTTTTTT. Amino acid sequence: CASSLGASRDLFF.

In DNA form, the CDR3 reads TGCGCCAGCAGCTTGGGGGCAGGCTCCACAGATACGCAGTATTTT. Translation: CASSLGAGSTDTQYF. The chain links TRBV5-1 to TRBJ2-3; no clear D. The CDR3 is 15 amino acids. CDR1 is SGHRS, CDR2 YFSETQ, per germline. The V gene lost 0 bases and the J gene lost 2 bases, with 10 bases spanning the gap.

The V call is TRBV7-2, the J call TRBJ2-1; 16 nucleotides agree with TRBD2. Germline loops: CDR1 SGHTA, CDR2 FQGNSA. CDR3 size: 14 residues. J was trimmed by 16 bases and V by 7 bases; bases with no gene match: 10. The CDR3 loop reads CASTNAGTSGRAFF. CDR3 in DNA: TGTGCCAGCACAAACGCCGGGACTAGCGGGAGGGCCTTCTTC.

The J gene is TRBJ1-2, the V gene TRBV12-5; 7 nucleotides match TRBD1. The germline V gene has CDR1 LGHNT and CDR2 FRNRAP. Trimming took 5 bases from V and 2 from J; bases not matched to a gene: 11. The CDR3 sequence is 16 residues long. CDR3 region: CASGPQTGTVNYGYTF. DNA of the CDR3: TGTGCTAGTGGTCCGCAGACAGGGACCGTCAACTATGGCTACACCTTC.

The V and J genes are TRBV7-9 and TRBJ2-5; 8 nucleotides match TRBD1. CDR1 is SEHNR, CDR2 FQNEAQ, per germline (reference sequence). The CDR3 has 15 residues. The ends lost 5 bases at V and 5 bases at J; junction bases unmatched: 10. The CDR3 nucleotides are TGTGCCAGCAGCGCAAGGACAGGGCCAGGGGAGACCCAGTACTTC. It is translated as CASSARTGPGETQYF.

The chain joins TRBV6-5 to TRBJ1-5; D possibly corresponds to TRBD1 (6 bases). With 4 bases removed from V and 7 bases from J, the gap between germline ends came to 17 bases. The CDR3 consists of 15 residues. CDR1 MNHEY and CDR2 SVGAGI come from the germline V gene. CDR3 protein: CASSSNTGRGQPQHF. CDR3 DNA: TGTGCCAGCAGTTCAAATACAGGGCGAGGCCAGCCCCAGCATTTT.

CDR3 sequence reads: CATSRDSSEAFF. The CDR3 region has the DNA TGTGCCACCAGCAGGGACAGTTCTGAAGCTTTCTTT. This chain links TRBV15 with TRBJ1-1, with D perhaps TRBD1 (6 bases). The length of the CDR3 is 12 residues. Germline-derived CDR1 and CDR2 are LNHNV and YYDKDF (reference sequence). Trimming pared 3 bases from V and 6 bases from J, leaving 8 bases between.

This clone was counted a single time. The chain is built from TRBV2 and TRBJ2-5; D may be TRBD2 (5 bases). The end of the DNA aligns better with TRBJ2-7, so the J call may be wrong. The CDR3 sequence is 12 residues long. Germline V CDR1 and CDR2: SNHLY, FYNNEI. This chain's CDR3 is CASAGGAYEQYF. The DNA of the CDR3 is TGTGCCAGCGCGGGCGGAGCCTACGAGCAGTACTTC.